This T cell receptor beta chain emerged from a study of T cells in Graves' hyperthyroidism and ophthalmopathy (dated by TCRdb to about 2019). In the study overall: Peripheral blood samples were taken at the time of initial diagnosis, prior to any treatment. A discovery cohort of 95 to 100 patients, 43 with Graves' ophthalmopathy and approximately 55 with stable Graves' hyperthyroidism, was used to find distinguishing TCR V-J signatures. An independent validation cohort of fewer than 20 hyperthyroidism patients and some 15 patients who later progressed to ophthalmopathy tested prospective prediction of ophthalmopathy. The approximately 98 discovery patients were randomly divided into training and test sets at a 7:3 ratio. In addition, the study compared T-cell repertoires in thyroid tissue and in blood from roughly 6 Graves' hyperthyroidism patients. Following sampling, methimazole starting at 30 mg daily was given to hyperthyroidism patients, and high-dose intravenous methylprednisolone was given to ophthalmopathy patients. The paper reports TCR Vbeta CDR3 sequencing of approximately 140 peripheral blood samples: under 45 ophthalmopathy, about 75 hyperthyroidism and around 17 progressor patients. Overall results and qualifications from the work: Ophthalmopathy was separated from stable hyperthyroidism by a 13 V-J signature model, with around 90% sensitivity and roughly 84% specificity obtained in cross-validation and 80%/75% obtained in testing. In validation, the model predicted progression to ophthalmopathy with about 71% sensitivity and less than 75% specificity, a median of roughly seven months before onset. Sample size was not statistically predetermined, and blinding of investigators to group allocation was not performed. Blood samples also contained most of the expanded thyroid clonotypes (frequency above 0.001), which suggests that blood repertoires may reflect thyroid immune responses.

Hyperthyroidism patients were newly diagnosed, with disease duration under 2 months, and aged 18 to 65 years. Exclusion was applied to patients with uncontrolled infections, other autoimmune diseases, pregnancy or lactation. Clinical symptoms, serum thyroxine and TRAb, thyroid ultrasound, and orbital computed tomography formed the basis for the diagnoses. Blood from progressor patients was collected at the time of first diagnosis with hyperthyroidism, before any ophthalmopathy symptoms had appeared. PBMCs were separated from roughly 9.3 ml of fresh peripheral blood using Ficoll-Paque density gradient centrifugation. Patients classed as progressors first received a Graves' hyperthyroidism diagnosis and then went on to develop ophthalmopathy during follow-up. Total RNA was extracted using Trizol reagent, and RNA quality was assessed on an Agilent 2100 Bioanalyzer. A remark on this clonotype: Its target antigen remains unknown. Base quality data are lacking; no much larger clone is found one base away.

Amplification of TCR beta CDR3 regions was carried out from RNA transcripts. For the first round of RT-PCR on the TCR CDR3, the HTBI primer set was used together with the Qiagen OneStep RT-PCR kit. Libraries were constructed in a second round of multiplex PCR, after which size selection and purification were carried out. Paired-end sequencing of the libraries was performed with 100 bp reads on an Illumina HiSeq2000. The source study handled its data this way. Raw data were processed with SOAPnuke, discarding reads with adapters, uncalled bases, mean Phred below 15, or no exact constant-primer or identifier match. High-quality paired reads were merged using COPE v1.2.5, and each unique nucleotide sequence was defined as a clonotype. Clonotypes were aligned to IMGT TRBV, TRBD and TRBJ reference segments using MiTCR v1.1. Only V-J combinations with frequency above 0.0001, covering approximately 99% of repertoires, were analysed. A TCS score was defined as the ratio of F50 (clonal expansion) to E x V (chaos), with BLOSUM62-based TCRdist applied between CDR3 peptides within each V-J. Welch's t-statistics and random forest reduced several hundred V-J features to 13, which were used in a naive Bayes classifier (R e1071). TCRdb itself trimmed the public reads at Q25 with fastp, ran MiXCR and retained productive beta chains. All rows with the same CDR3 protein become a single entry with the most common DNA and genes. The V and J calls shown here were made by TCRdb, not taken from the authors' results. This sample is represented by almost 600,000 distinct CDR3 sequences; approximately 15% of them were singletons. The ten biggest clones cover 5.5% to 7.5% of the sample.

The source of this sequence is a woman in her 30s with Graves' hyperthyroidism that later progressed to Graves' ophthalmopathy. Sequenced input: blood.

The bases read TGTGCCAGCTCACCACTGGCTAGCGGGGGAAACTACAATGAGCAGTTCTTC. It codes for CASSPLASGGNYNEQFF. This chain joins TRBV18 to TRBJ2-1; TRBD2 aligns with 10 central bases. CDR1 and CDR2 are drawn from the germline V gene: KGHSH, LQKENI. There are 17 amino acids in the CDR3, from cysteine to phenylalanine inclusive. The sequence is cut down to CDR3 DNA, 51 bases in frame from base 1. The germline V and J ends show losses of 1 base and 3 bases respectively, and no gene match explains 6 bases of the junction.